A few counts support the clone carrying this T cell receptor beta chain. Its antigen is still unknown. The data were taken from a study of T cell responses to AZD1222 COVID-19 vaccine. For the study at large: Both about-4-week and about-12-week second-dose recipients were combined.

The trim removed 3 bases at V and 3 bases at J, leaving 12 bases unmatched. CDR1 and CDR2 from the germline V gene are MDHEN and SYDVKM. The CDR3 covers 17 residues. Profiling relied on immunoSEQ multiplex PCR, and the TCRdb table lists in-frame clones only, not all of them. The profile shows approximately 91,000 clones, roughly 90% of them singletons. Study results and caveats: Donors were mostly white British, more females; clonal diversity possibly underestimated. Once two AZD1222 doses were given, Spike-specific TCR breadth and depth went up. Spike-spanning, vaccine-associated CD4 TCRs were dominant at 160-218 and 743-854.

The TCR originated in an adult in good health. This chain uses TRBV28 with TRBJ2-7, with TRBD1 identical over 9 bases. The source material was peripheral blood, sampled on day 0 of AZD1222 vaccination. CDR3 sequence reads: CASSFLGQGRNFYEQYF. CDR3 coding DNA: TGTGCCAGCAGTTTTTTGGGACAGGGACGGAACTTCTACGAGCAGTACTTC.